These 18 T cell receptor beta chains originate from one sample sequenced in a study of cytomegalovirus exposure and HLA in healthy donors. Primers for the PCR totalled 60 Vbeta and 13 Jbeta. Using immunoSEQ multiplex PCR, the repertoire was profiled, and TCRdb retains in-frame clones only, with some absent. This repertoire shows some 200,000 clones, approximately 80% found once; its top ten account for approximately 0.71%. Specimen: PBMCs. These receptors were collected from a boy aged 2 to 9 in good health and CMV-seronegative.

The chain combines TRBV7-9 with TRBJ2-5; 8 bases fit TRBD1. J was trimmed by 3 bases and V by 6 bases; bases with no gene match: 6. The CDR3 totals 14 residues. Germline CDR1 reads SEHNR; CDR2 reads FQNEAQ (reference sequence). The CDR3 DNA reads TGTGCCAGCAGTCGGACAGGGAACGAAGAGACCCAGTACTTC. It specifies CASSRTGNEETQYF.

V usage is TRBV15 and J usage is TRBJ1-3; tentatively, D is TRBD1 (6 bases). Trimming pared 0 bases from V and 2 bases from J, leaving 14 bases between. This CDR3 has 17 residues. Per the germline V gene, CDR1 is LNHNV and CDR2 is YYDKDF (reference sequence). The CDR3 DNA follows: TGTGCCACCAGCAGAGATCAATTAACAGGGACTGGAAACACCATATATTTT. It is translated as CATSRDQLTGTGNTIYF.

The chain is built from TRBV11-1 and TRBJ2-7; 7 bases match TRBD2. The CDR3 covers 15 residues. CDR1 SGHAT and CDR2 FQDESV come from the germline V gene (reference sequence). V trimming: 1 base; J trimming: 2 bases; junction bases outside the gene matches: 5. CDR3 sequence reads: CASSLEGAGPYEQYF. The CDR3, as DNA: TGTGCCAGCAGCTTAGAAGGAGCGGGACCCTACGAGCAGTACTTC.

This CDR3 is CAWSNRGIYF. CDR3 nucleotide sequence: TGTGCCTGGAGTAATCGGGGCATATATTTT. This chain connects TRBV30 to TRBJ1-3; D is uncertain. The V end lost 2 bases, the J end lost 12 bases, and 8 bases lay between the germline ends. The CDR3 loop spans 10 amino acids. The germline CDR1 and CDR2 sequences are GTSNPN and SVGIG (reference sequence).

CDR3 coding DNA: TGTGCCAGCAGTCGCGGTGGGGCCAATCAGCCCCAGCATTTT. Its protein is CASSRGGANQPQHF. This chain links TRBV11-2 with TRBJ1-5; possible D gene TRBD1, 5 bases. This CDR3 is 14 amino acids long. Trimming pared 6 bases from V and 3 bases from J, leaving 12 bases between. CDR1 is SGHAT, CDR2 FQNNGV, per germline. Filled out from reference TRBV11-2 and TRBJ1-5, the complete variable domain reads EAGVAQSPRYKIIEKRQSVAFWCNPISGHATLYWYQQILGQGPKLLIQFQNNGVVDDSQLPKDRFSAERLKGVDSTLKIQPAKLEDSAVYLCASSRGGANQPQHFGDGTRLSIL.

Concerning this clone itself: One end of the junction is discordant with germline, which a read error may explain. The V call is TRBV7-9, the J call TRBJ1-4, with TRBD1 identical over 8 bases. Germline CDR1 and CDR2: SEHNR and FQNEAQ (reference sequence). The CDR3 has 15 amino acids. The CDR3 reads CSSSLAGTGKGKLFF. The CDR3 DNA sequence: TGTTCCAGCAGCTTGGCCGGGACAGGCAAGGGAAAACTGTTTTTT.

The chain combines TRBV11-3 with TRBJ2-6, with TRBD1 identical over 7 bases. CDR3 length: 16 residues. The V gene end was trimmed by 5 bases and the J gene end by 4 bases; junction bases not matched to a gene: 8. Germline lookup yields CDR1 SGHNT and CDR2 YENEEA. The CDR3 region has the DNA TGTGCCAGCAGCGCGCGGACAGGTATCGGGGCCAACGTCCTGACTTTC. Translation: CASSARTGIGANVLTF. Combining the CDR3 with reference TRBV11-3 and TRBJ2-6 gives the whole variable domain EAGVVQSPRYKIIEKKQPVAFWCNPISGHNTLYWYLQNLGQGPELLIRYENEEAVDDSQLPKDRFSAERLKGVDSTLKIQPAELGDSAVYLCASSARTGIGANVLTFGAGSRLTVL.

V gene TRBV7-6 combines with J gene TRBJ2-1; 9 bases align to TRBD1. Trimming took 0 bases from V and 7 from J; bases not matched to a gene: 10. This CDR3 has 17 residues. Germline lookup yields CDR1 SGHVS and CDR2 FNYEAQ. The CDR3 here is CASSLATGGVDRNEQFF. In DNA, the CDR3 is TGTGCCAGCAGCTTAGCGACAGGGGGAGTGGATAGGAATGAGCAGTTCTTC.

The rearrangement links TRBV19 to TRBJ2-1; 7 nucleotides line up with TRBD2. The CDR3 loop spans 14 amino acids. The germline V gene has CDR1 LNHDA and CDR2 SQIVND (reference sequence). The V and J ends lost 8 bases and 10 bases, in that order; junction bases with no gene match: 14. The CDR3 loop is CASRGDYMTGEQFF. The CDR3 DNA is TGTGCCAGTCGCGGGGACTATATGACGGGAGAGCAGTTCTTC.

The rearrangement joins TRBV18 to TRBJ2-7, with 7 bases aligning to TRBD1. CDR1 and CDR2 (germline): KGHSH, LQKENI. The CDR3 runs 15 residues. Trimming took 0 bases from V and 0 from J; bases not matched to a gene: 2. Here the CDR3 DNA reads TGTGCCAGCTCACCACCTGGGACAGCCTCCTACGAGCAGTACTTC. It codes for CASSPPGTASYEQYF.

The J gene is TRBJ1-5, the V gene TRBV20-1, with D perhaps TRBD1 (6 bases). The CDR3 runs to 11 residues. Germline V gene data show CDR1 as DFQATT and CDR2 as SNEGSKA (reference sequence). V was trimmed by 5 bases and J by 9 bases, leaving 11 bases between them. CDR3 residues: CSAGGHGPQHF. CDR3 nucleotides: TGCAGTGCTGGGGGCCACGGGCCCCAGCATTTT.

This rearrangement joins TRBV7-3 to TRBJ2-1, with D tentatively TRBD2 (6 bases). V dropped 2 bases and J dropped 8 bases, with 16 bases sitting between them. The CDR3 covers 15 residues. Germline assignment: CDR1 SGHTA and CDR2 FQGTGA. CDR3 sequence: CASSLVFGGVDEQFF. The CDR3 DNA reads TGTGCCAGCAGCTTAGTTTTCGGCGGGGTGGATGAGCAGTTCTTC.

The chain has TRBV7-2 and TRBJ2-1; 7 bases match TRBD2. The V gene's germline CDR1 is SGHTA and CDR2 FQGNSA. The J segment lost 10 bases and the V segment lost 5 bases, leaving 5 bases of the junction unmatched. This CDR3 is 12 amino acids long. As DNA, the CDR3 is TGTGCCAGCAGCCCCGGACTAGGGGAGCAGTTCTTC. Translation gives CASSPGLGEQFF.

The rearrangement uses TRBV9 and TRBJ2-1; 11 bases agree with TRBD2. The CDR3 consists of 15 residues. Looked up from germline, CDR1 is SGDLS and CDR2 is YYNGEE. The V and J ends lost 2 bases and 7 bases, in that order; junction bases with no gene match: 5. CDR3 region: CASSVSGGAWNEQFF. In DNA, the CDR3 is TGTGCCAGCAGCGTTAGCGGGGGGGCTTGGAATGAGCAGTTCTTC.

The V and J genes are TRBV2 and TRBJ1-2; D is possibly TRBD1 (5 bases). CDR3 length: 15 residues. The germline V gene has CDR1 SNHLY and CDR2 FYNNEI. Trimming removed 1 base from V and 3 bases from J, with 12 bases in between. The CDR3 is CASSEVQGFDYGYTF. The CDR3 coding sequence is TGTGCCAGCAGTGAAGTGCAGGGTTTCGACTATGGCTACACCTTC.

V and J are TRBV5-4 and TRBJ2-1; D call uncertain. The germline V gene has CDR1 SGHNT and CDR2 YYREEE (reference sequence). The CDR3 length is 15 residues. V lost 0 bases, J lost 0 bases, and 7 bases lay in between. The CDR3 DNA sequence: TGTGCCAGCAGCTTGGCCAGAGGCTCCTACAATGAGCAGTTCTTC. This codes for CASSLARGSYNEQFF.

The rearrangement links TRBV18 to TRBJ1-4; D is possibly TRBD1 (6 bases). The CDR3 is made up of 15 amino acids. Germline V gene sequence: CDR1 KGHSH, CDR2 LQKENI. Trimming pared 2 bases from V and 7 bases from J, leaving 14 bases between. Here the CDR3 DNA reads TGTGCCAGCTCACCAATTCAGGGGAGAATTGAAAAACTGTTTTTT. As protein: CASSPIQGRIEKLFF.

This chain links TRBV29-1 with TRBJ1-1; 9 nucleotides line up with TRBD1. With V trimmed by 6 bases and J by 4 bases, 12 bases remained unmatched. This CDR3 is 15 amino acids long. Germline CDR1 is SQVTM and CDR2 is ANQGSEA. The CDR3 is CSVDLGQGGGTEAFF. CDR3 bases: TGCAGCGTAGACTTGGGACAGGGAGGAGGCACTGAAGCTTTCTTT.